This T cell receptor beta chain appears in the sequencing data of a study of T-cell reconstitution after alpha-beta-depleted transplantation in children. Study conclusions and caveats: The origin of high day-60 TCRbeta diversity in some patients lay in surviving recipient T cells and thymic progenitors.

This CDR3 comprises 12 residues. J gave up 9 bases and V 2 bases, and 1 base lay outside the gene matches. Germline-derived CDR1 and CDR2 are ENHRY and SYGVKD. Unique molecular identifiers were built into the TCRbeta library. TCRdb fed the PCR reads into MiXCR, producing one record per CDR3 protein. Of around 600,000 distinct CDR3 sequences listed, roughly 23% are singletons. As to this clonotype: Its specificity is unknown.

The sequence was collected from a boy under two years old who had a stem cell transplant for acute myeloid leukemia, so the T cells may come from the graft donor. V is TRBV10-3 and J is TRBJ2-1, with 7 bases that match TRBD2. Material: PBMCs, mostly from graft donor cells, obtained 360 days after TCRalphabeta/CD19-depleted stem cell transplant. The CDR3, as DNA: TGTGCCATCAGTGAGGCGGGAGTTGAGCAGTTCTTC. It codes for CAISEAGVEQFF.